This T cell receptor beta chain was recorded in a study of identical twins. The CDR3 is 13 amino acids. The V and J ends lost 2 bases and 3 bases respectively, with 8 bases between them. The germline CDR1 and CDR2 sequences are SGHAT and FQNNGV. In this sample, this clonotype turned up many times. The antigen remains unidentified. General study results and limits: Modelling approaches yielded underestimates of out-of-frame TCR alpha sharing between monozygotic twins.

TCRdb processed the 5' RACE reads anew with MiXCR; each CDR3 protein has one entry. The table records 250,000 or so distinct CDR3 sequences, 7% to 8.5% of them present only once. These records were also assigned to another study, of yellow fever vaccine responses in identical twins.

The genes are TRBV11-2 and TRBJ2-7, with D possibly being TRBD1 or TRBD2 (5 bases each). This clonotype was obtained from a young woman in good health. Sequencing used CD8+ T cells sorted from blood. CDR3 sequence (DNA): TGTGCCAGCAGCTTATGGGGGAACTACGAGCAGTACGTC. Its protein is CASSLWGNYEQYV.